This TCR beta chain was recorded in a study of regulatory T cells in long-lasting Graves disease. Overall study context: Persistent cases took antithyroid drugs over 5 years and stayed TSH receptor antibody positive. Overall study findings and caveats: What was studied was peripheral blood only, and not thyroid tissue. Favored usage of TRBV28, TRBJ1-2 and TRBJ2-5 was recorded in persistent disease. The TCR repertoire of persistent Graves' patients was less diverse than that of newly diagnosed ones.

To make TCR beta libraries, researchers used iRepertoire HTBI primers and Arm-PCR of CDR3 regions. TCRdb re-called the multiplex PCR reads through MiXCR, storing one row per CDR3 protein. The sample records about 400,000 distinct CDR3 sequences, 20% being singletons. Germline V gene lookup returns CDR1 MNHEY and CDR2 SMNVEV (reference sequence). With 5 bases removed from V and 1 base from J, the gap between germline ends came to 8 bases. This CDR3 is built from 13 residues. Many counts were recorded for this clonotype. The antigen remains undetermined. As for time point: persistent/refractory GD, antithyroid drugs over 5 years with positive TRAb. Making the TCR library involved RNA that had been extracted from PBMCs.

This rearrangement joins TRBV27 to TRBJ1-1; no definite D call. The starting material was peripheral blood mononuclear cells (PBMCs), obtained when the disease was refractory, from a patient treated with antithyroid drugs. This TCR derives from a female donor with Graves disease. For the CDR3, the DNA is TGTGCCAGCAGTACGCGACCGAACACTGAAGCTTTCTTT. As protein: CASSTRPNTEAFF.